This TCR beta chain was recorded in a study of T cell responses to AZD1222 COVID-19 vaccine (dated by TCRdb to the early 2020s). Notes on the research overall: AZD1222 recipients with second doses at about 4 weeks or about 12 weeks were pooled, because spike-specific TCR depth and breadth did not differ between schedules. Trial participants were enrolled into age subgroups of 18-55, 56-69 and 70-plus years, which contained roughly 140, 27 and 60 TCR-sequenced participants, respectively. A total of over 230 trial participants underwent TCR sequencing, of whom around 210 had received two doses of AZD1222 and around 25 had received two doses of the MenACWY control vaccine.

In the germline V gene, CDR1 corresponds to MNHEY and CDR2 to SVGAGI. From the cysteine through the phenylalanine, the CDR3 covers 13 amino acids. Only CDR3 DNA remains: 39 bases, in frame from the first base. V drops 7 bases and J drops 4 bases, leaving 11 bases in between. Points on this clone: Its antigen remains unidentified. Qualities for individual bases were not recorded, and no much larger clone is one base off.

The CDR3 regions of human TCRbeta chains were analyzed by immunosequencing. Concerning the study's data processing: Repertoire TCRs were matched against a reference library of SARS-CoV-2-specific TCRs generated with the MIRA antigen-specificity platform. Breadth was defined as the fraction of unique TCRs that were SARS-CoV-2-associated. Depth was defined as the fraction of total T cells that were SARS-CoV-2-associated. Using the MIRA data, every spike-specific TCR was mapped to the spike region that the TCR reacted to and assigned to either a CD4 or a CD8 class. Log10-transformed breadth and depth values were compared by one-way ANOVA with Sidak's multiple comparisons tests. The immuneACCESS repertoire file appears here via TCRdb, limited to in-frame rearrangements. These files lack a portion of the clones; in checked studies, under half of the deficit traces to unresolved V genes, and the cause of the others is not known. That table is the source of V, J and clone size, and D and trimming were worked out from the DNA. In this sample the table shows over 85,000 clones, about 89% of which occur a single time. The ten largest make up 7.5% of the sample.

What the authors observed across the whole study: Participants were mostly white British and included more females than males, and it was suggested by the authors that clonal diversity may have been underestimated. A significant rise in spike-specific TCR breadth and depth was observed after two AZD1222 doses relative to day 0 and relative to MenACWY recipients. Vaccine-associated CD4 TCRs spanned the whole spike protein, with dominant responses in regions 160-218 and 743-854. Because no day 14 peak-response samples were available, the repertoires could be characterized only after the peak T cell response. The 56-69-year group was small, and its depth increase did not reach significance, likely because of low power. Reportedly, close to half of the unique spike-specific TCRs recognized epitopes lying outside the regions that are mutated in the B.1.351 and B.1.1.7 variants. Only a handful of AZD1222 recipients were SARS-CoV-2 seropositive at baseline, limiting conclusions about previously exposed vaccinees.

The time point label of this sample denotes: baseline before first vaccination. Vaccinee samples came from UK trials COV001 and COV002, including a single-blind randomized controlled phase 2/3 trial of AZD1222 (ChAdOx1 nCoV-19) in healthy adults. For TCRbeta chain sequencing, PBMC samples were collected from trial participants at day 0 and at day 28 after the second dose. The TCR comes from an adult in good health. The sample here was peripheral blood, taken on day 0 of AZD1222 vaccination. The V and J segments used are TRBV6-5 and TRBJ1-3, and the D gene may be TRBD1, 5 bases matching. This receptor has the CDR3 CASKLDNGNTIYF. Here is the DNA: TGTGCCAGCAAGCTGGACAACGGAAACACCATATATTTT.